Sequencing of this TCR beta chain was carried out in a study of CD8+CD57+ T cells in acquired aplastic anemia. This CDR3 region has 14 residues. Trimming shortened V by 6 bases and J by 1 base, and 12 bases separated the two germline ends. The study profiled TCR beta VDJ and CDR3 using genomic DNA as template. MiXCR was run by TCRdb on the reads, yielding one entry per CDR3 protein. The sample shows over 150,000 distinct CDR3 sequences, around 40% of them seen only once. The receptor was derived from a human donor in good health. The sequenced sample was sorted CD4+, CD8+, or CD8+CD57+ T cells (not recorded which) from PBMCs. The J gene is TRBJ2-5, the V gene TRBV12-3 or TRBV12-4; D is tentatively TRBD1 or TRBD2 (6 bases each). CDR3 in DNA: TGTGCCAGCAGGAAACAGGGACTCCAAGAGACCCAGTACTTC. Encoded protein: CASRKQGLQETQYF.